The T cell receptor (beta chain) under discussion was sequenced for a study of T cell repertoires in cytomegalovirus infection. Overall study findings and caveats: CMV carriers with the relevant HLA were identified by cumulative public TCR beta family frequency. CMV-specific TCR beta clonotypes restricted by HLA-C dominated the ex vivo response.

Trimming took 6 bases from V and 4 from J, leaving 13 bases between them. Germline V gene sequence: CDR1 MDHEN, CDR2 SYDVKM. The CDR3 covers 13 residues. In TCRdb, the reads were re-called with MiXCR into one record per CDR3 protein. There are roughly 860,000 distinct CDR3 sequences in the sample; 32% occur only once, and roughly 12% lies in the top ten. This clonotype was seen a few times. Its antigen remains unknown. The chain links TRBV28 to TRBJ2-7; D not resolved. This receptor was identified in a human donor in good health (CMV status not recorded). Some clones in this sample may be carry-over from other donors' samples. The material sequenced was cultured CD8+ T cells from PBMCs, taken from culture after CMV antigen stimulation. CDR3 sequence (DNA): TGTGCCAGCAGCTCCCTCCTCCATTACGAGCAGTACTTC. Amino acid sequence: CASSSLLHYEQYF.